Listed here are 24 T cell receptor beta chains from one sample, sequenced in a study of T cell responses to AZD1222 COVID-19 vaccine. Some clones are missing from TCRdb's copy, which holds only in-frame ones; the method was immunoSEQ multiplex PCR. Among 130,000 or so clones listed, roughly 90% were seen once. The starting material was peripheral blood, obtained 28 days after the second AZD1222 dose. These receptors all stem from an adult who received the AZD1222 COVID-19 vaccine.

The chain is built from TRBV14 and TRBJ1-1; no clear D. The CDR3 is 19 amino acids. The germline V and J ends were trimmed by 3 bases and 6 bases, with 29 bases remaining between them. Germline loops: CDR1 SGHDN, CDR2 FVKESK. The CDR3 sequence is CASSHQVVLGPSLRAEAFF. The CDR3 DNA reads as TGTGCCAGCAGCCACCAAGTGGTATTAGGGCCTTCTCTGAGAGCTGAAGCTTTCTTT. The whole variable domain, remainder taken from reference TRBV14 and TRBJ1-1, is EAGVTQFPSHSVIEKGQTVTLRCDPISGHDNLYWYRRVMGKEIKFLLHFVKESKQDESGMPNNRFLAERTGGTYSTLKVQPAELEDSGVYFCASSHQVVLGPSLRAEAFFGQGTRLTVV.

A few counts support this clone. This rearrangement joins TRBV2 to TRBJ2-7; 8 bases map to TRBD1. The CDR3 is 16 residues long. The V gene's germline CDR1 is SNHLY and CDR2 FYNNEI. V lost 8 bases, J lost 0 bases, and 12 bases stayed unmatched. CDR3 nucleotide sequence: TGTGCCAGCTTACTACCGGACAGGGTCAGCTCCTACGAGCAGTACTTC. It encodes CASLLPDRVSSYEQYF.

This clone was seen only once. Within the sample, other DNA sequences also encode this same CDR3. This chain uses TRBV14 with TRBJ1-2; D remains ambiguous. This CDR3 region has 13 residues. Trimming left V 1 base short and J 0 bases short, with 3 bases between. Germline V gene sequence: CDR1 SGHDN, CDR2 FVKESK. DNA for the CDR3: TGTGCCAGCAGCCAAGGGGCTAACTATGGCTACACCTTC. Translated, it gives CASSQGANYGYTF.

This clone has a single count. CDR3 loop: CAWSVRSANYGYTF. The CDR3 DNA reads TGTGCCTGGAGTGTACGCAGCGCTAACTATGGCTACACCTTC. The genes are TRBV30 and TRBJ1-2; no firm D call. V lost 0 bases to trimming and J lost 0 bases, with 8 bases between them. CDR1 and CDR2 (germline): GTSNPN, SVGIG (reference sequence). The CDR3 has 14 amino acids.

J is TRBJ1-2 and V is TRBV6-1; perhaps TRBD1 as D (6 bases). The CDR3 contains 15 residues. Germline V gene lookup returns CDR1 MNHNS and CDR2 SASEGT. With 2 bases removed from V and 4 bases from J, the gap between germline ends came to 14 bases. CDR3 coding DNA: TGTGCCAGCAGTGAACAGGGGATACTTAGCTATGGCTACACCTTC. It yields the protein CASSEQGILSYGYTF.

This clone was seen only once. The V call is TRBV7-3, the J call TRBJ2-7; 8 nucleotides agree with TRBD2. The germline V gene has CDR1 SGHTA and CDR2 FQGTGA. The CDR3 loop spans 16 amino acids. CDR3 DNA: TGTGCGAGCGGGTTTGGATACTTTGCGGGAGGATACGAGCAGTACTTC. Protein product: CASGFGYFAGGYEQYF.

The chain combines TRBV7-3 with TRBJ2-3; tentative D call: TRBD2 (6 bases). The CDR3 runs 19 residues. Trimming cost V 2 bases and J 0 bases, with 21 bases left between them. Germline V CDR1 and CDR2: SGHTA, FQGTGA. The CDR3, as DNA: TGTGCCAGCAGCTTAGGCGGTCTAGCGCGCGTAGCTAGCACAGATACGCAGTATTTT. It is translated as CASSLGGLARVASTDTQYF. The full variable domain, in which reference TRBV7-3 and TRBJ2-3 provide the parts outside the CDR3, is GAGVSQTPSNKVTEKGKYVELRCDPISGHTALYWYRQSLGQGPEFLIYFQGTGAADDSGLPNDRFFAVRPEGSVSTLKIQRTERGDSAVYLCASSLGGLARVASTDTQYFGPGTRLTVL.

This CDR3 is CSVSRQGQQFF. In nucleotides, the CDR3 is TGCAGCGTTAGTCGACAGGGACAGCAGTTCTTC. The chain combines TRBV29-1 with TRBJ2-1, with 7 bases fitting TRBD1. The V and J ends lost 5 bases and 11 bases, in that order; junction bases with no gene match: 6. CDR1 is SQVTM and CDR2 is ANQGSEA in the germline V gene. CDR3 length: 11 residues.

The CDR3 DNA reads as TGTGCCAGCAGAATAATAGATACGCAGTATTTT. This codes for CASRIIDTQYF. The chain carries TRBV12-3 or TRBV12-4 and TRBJ2-3; D call uncertain. V shed 6 bases and J shed 5 bases, with 6 bases lying between them. The CDR3 is 11 residues long.

The chain couples TRBV7-3 to TRBJ2-2, with D tentatively TRBD1 (6 bases). V was trimmed by 0 bases and J by 4 bases, leaving 12 bases between them. The CDR3 sequence is 16 residues long. Germline CDR1 reads SGHTA; CDR2 reads FQGTGA. In nucleotides, the CDR3 is TGTGCCAGCAGCTTAACTCCAGGACAGACCACCGGGGAGCTGTTTTTT. Its protein product is CASSLTPGQTTGELFF.

This chain connects TRBV27 to TRBJ1-1, with 7 bases identical to TRBD1. The CDR3 extends over 14 amino acids. Per germline, CDR1 MNHEY and CDR2 SMNVEV (reference sequence). V gave up 6 bases and J gave up 0 bases; unmatched junction bases: 4. This chain's CDR3 is CASRGQTLNTEAFF. The CDR3 DNA sequence: TGTGCCAGCAGGGGACAGACTCTGAACACTGAAGCTTTCTTT.

The chain couples TRBV10-3 to TRBJ1-1, with TRBD1 matching 7 bases. Unmatched junction bases numbered 7, after V lost 6 bases and J lost 3 bases. CDR3 length: 14 residues. CDR1 ENHRY and CDR2 SYGVKD come from the germline V gene. DNA of the CDR3: TGTGCCATCAGGGCCTCAACAGGGGACACTGAAGCTTTCTTT. Protein: CAIRASTGDTEAFF.

The V and J genes are TRBV5-4 and TRBJ2-7; TRBD1 agrees at 8 bases. CDR3 length equals 19 residues. CDR1 and CDR2 from the germline V gene are SGHNT and YYREEE (reference sequence). V shed 4 bases, J shed 2 bases, and the junction held 20 bases outside the gene matches. This CDR3 reads CASSILGQGSFSFTYEQYF. CDR3 nucleotides: TGTGCCAGCAGCATATTAGGACAGGGAAGTTTTTCTTTTACCTACGAGCAGTACTTC.

This chain uses TRBV12-3 or TRBV12-4 with TRBJ1-1; D is ambiguous. The CDR3 extends over 12 amino acids. Trimming shortened V by 3 bases and J by 7 bases, and 9 bases separated the two germline ends. CDR3 loop: CASSFSQVEAFF. CDR3 sequence (DNA): TGTGCCAGCAGTTTCTCTCAGGTTGAAGCTTTCTTT.

The chain employs TRBV5-6 and TRBJ2-7, with 7 bases lining up with TRBD1. The J segment lost 2 bases and the V segment lost 4 bases, leaving 6 bases of the junction unmatched. The CDR3 runs to 14 residues. CDR1 SGHDT and CDR2 YYEEEE come from the germline V gene. CDR3 in amino acids: CASSPGQRAYEQYF. The CDR3 coding sequence is TGTGCCAGCAGCCCGGGACAGAGGGCCTACGAGCAGTACTTC.

The V call is TRBV18, the J call TRBJ2-7; 7 nucleotides align to TRBD1. Losses at the gene ends were 6 bases for V and 4 bases for J; bases not matched to a gene: 9. Germline lookup yields CDR1 KGHSH and CDR2 LQKENI. The CDR3 is 14 residues long. This CDR3 reads CASSPGPGGYEQYF. CDR3 in DNA: TGTGCCAGCTCCCCCGGGCCAGGGGGTTACGAGCAGTACTTC.

In nucleotides, the CDR3 is TGCGCCAGCAGCGACCCCCCAGCAGCTAACTATGGCTACACCTTC. Translating gives CASSDPPAANYGYTF. This sequence joins TRBV4-1 and TRBJ1-2; D is unresolved. The germline gives CDR1 MGHRA, CDR2 YSYEKL. This CDR3 has 15 residues. V was pared by 5 bases and J by 0 bases, with 13 bases between.

The chain combines TRBV10-2 with TRBJ2-1, with a tentative D call TRBD2 (6 bases). This CDR3 region has 15 residues. Germline V gene data show CDR1 as WSHSY and CDR2 as SAAADI. V lost 0 bases to trimming and J lost 4 bases, with 10 bases between them. The CDR3 region is CASSESSGSYNEQFF. Here the CDR3 DNA reads TGCGCCAGCAGTGAGTCTAGCGGATCTTACAATGAGCAGTTCTTC.

The chain joins TRBV4-1 to TRBJ2-7; possibly TRBD1 or TRBD2 for D (5 bases each). Germline values: CDR1 MGHRA, CDR2 YSYEKL. This CDR3 comprises 14 residues. The V end lost 4 bases, the J end lost 5 bases, and 15 bases lay between the germline ends. CDR3 bases: TGCGCCAGCAGCCTTACGGGACCGCGGCACGAGCAGTACTTC. Translated, it gives CASSLTGPRHEQYF.

The chain joins TRBV5-1 to TRBJ2-5; D is unclear. The germline gives CDR1 SGHRS, CDR2 YFSETQ. The CDR3 totals 15 residues. V was clipped by 2 bases and J by 2 bases, with 13 bases between them. CDR3 in DNA: TGCGCCAGCAGCTTCTCGAGACGGATGCAAGAGACCCAGTACTTC. It translates to CASSFSRRMQETQYF.

The rearrangement uses TRBV2 and TRBJ2-2, with 8 positions matching TRBD2. V trimming: 3 bases; J trimming: 9 bases; junction bases outside the gene matches: 9. CDR1 is SNHLY and CDR2 is FYNNEI in the germline V gene. The CDR3 spans 15 residues. The CDR3 nucleotides read TGTGCCAGCAGTGATAAGCGGGGGAATTTTCGGGAGCTGTTTTTT. Its translation is CASSDKRGNFRELFF. The full variable domain, completed using reference TRBV2 and TRBJ2-2, is EPEVTQTPSHQVTQMGQEVILRCVPISNHLYFYWYRQILGQKVEFLVSFYNNEISEKSEIFDDQFSVERPDGSNFTLKIRSTKLEDSAMYFCASSDKRGNFRELFFGEGSRLTVL.

This clone occurred a few times. The V and J genes are TRBV9 and TRBJ2-7; TRBD2 matches 14 bases. Germline V lookup: CDR1 SGDLS, CDR2 YYNGEE. The CDR3 contains 16 residues. Trimming at V came to 2 bases and at J to 3 bases, leaving 4 bases not matched to a gene. Here the CDR3 reads CASSVSGLAGDYEQYF. The CDR3 bases are TGTGCCAGCAGCGTGTCGGGACTAGCGGGAGACTACGAGCAGTACTTC.

Of note for this clone: At one end, the junction sequence differs from germline, possibly due to a read error. The chain employs TRBV24-1 and TRBJ2-6, with a possible D match to TRBD1 (5 bases). This CDR3 is 13 amino acids long. Germline assignment: CDR1 KGHDR and CDR2 SFDVKD. The CDR3 sequence is CAPRVSGANVLTF. CDR3 bases: TGTGCCCCCAGGGTCTCTGGGGCCAACGTCCTGACTTTC.

This chain connects TRBV6-5 to TRBJ2-1, with D uncertain. The CDR3 spans 15 residues. Germline-derived CDR1 and CDR2 are MNHEY and SVGAGI. The V and J ends lost 2 bases and 0 bases respectively, with 8 bases between them. This CDR3 is CASSYEGLSYNEQFF. The CDR3 bases are TGTGCCAGCAGTTACGAAGGGCTCTCCTACAATGAGCAGTTCTTC.